This is a list of T cell receptor beta chains from one sample in a study of shared clonotypes between healthy human individuals. Assay: immunoSEQ multiplex PCR; the TCRdb copy retains only in-frame clones and omits some. Here the sample spans a few hundred thousand clones, roughly 78% being singletons. Sequenced input: PBMCs. Every receptor here comes from a woman aged 40 to 50 in good health. Some clones in this sample may be carry-over from other donors' samples. Both conserved end residues are part of each CDR3. Each record gives: CDR3 length, J gene, V gene, CDR3 protein.

15,TRBJ2-1,TRBV7-2,CASSFNLRVLNEQFF
12,TRBJ2-7,TRBV5-6,CASSFARHEQYF
14,TRBJ2-7,TRBV2,CASTRQGARREQYF
14,TRBJ1-2,TRBV9,CASSVSGLGYGYTF
17,TRBJ2-2,TRBV6-4,CASSLEGGRASAGELFF
13,TRBJ1-2,TRBV5-1,CASSLVPTGGYTF
14,TRBJ2-1,TRBV18,CASSPTRSYNEQFF
16,TRBJ2-1,TRBV11-3,CASSLGEAGIGNEQFF
14,TRBJ2-5,TRBV7-2,CASSLEQAAGTQYF
12,TRBJ2-1,TRBV18,CASSLKNNEQFF
14,TRBJ2-6,TRBV7-3,CASSRPGLSNVLTF
17,TRBJ2-3,TRBV7-9,CASSPRQGRARTDTQYF
15,TRBJ2-1,TRBV11-2,CASSSWGGLYNEQFF
15,TRBJ2-1,TRBV9,CASSVAPKLDNEQFF
13,TRBJ1-2,TRBV10-2,CASSRQGDYGYTF
17,TRBJ1-5,TRBV18,CASSPFSPKVGNQPQHF
16,TRBJ2-2,TRBV28,CASSQAGGANTGELFF
17,TRBJ2-1,TRBV2,CASSESLTSGSMNEQFF
16,TRBJ2-2,TRBV5-1,CASSPQTGTNTGELFF
17,TRBJ1-1,TRBV19,CASSITGGRTIFTEAFF
14,TRBJ1-1,TRBV6-4,CASGIGQGNTEAFF
17,TRBJ2-1,TRBV19,CASSGTSAFHLYNEQFF
11,TRBJ2-3,TRBV20-1,CSARAGSSQYF
14,TRBJ1-1,TRBV14,CASSQSHGLTEAFF
14,TRBJ1-2,TRBV28,CASSSRQGNYGYTF
16,TRBJ2-7,TRBV15,CATSRDAGLPPYEQYF
15,TRBJ2-5,TRBV5-8,CASSSEAGVGETQYF
15,TRBJ2-3,TRBV7-3,CASRSSVGLTDTQYF
14,TRBJ1-2,TRBV5-4,CASSLRQQNYGYTF
15,TRBJ2-1,TRBV7-9,CASSLVGSGSDEQFF
15,TRBJ2-7,TRBV11-1,CASSLEVDRGYEQYF
13,TRBJ2-7,TRBV5-6,CASSLVGLDEQYF
11,TRBJ2-1,TRBV6-1,CASTWNNEQFF
16,TRBJ2-1,TRBV5-4,CASRDPREGLNNEQFF
11,TRBJ2-1,TRBV29-1,CSGGPYNEQFF
11,TRBJ2-7,TRBV29-1,CSVLGTYEQYF
14,TRBJ2-1,TRBV6-6,CASKSGSRYNEQFF
12,TRBJ1-1,TRBV18,CASSTDRTEAFF
14,TRBJ1-2,TRBV5-4,CASREGTDEHGYTF
13,TRBJ2-7,TRBV9,CASSVDPIHEQYF
13,TRBJ2-5,TRBV7-2,CASSLGPQETQYF
15,TRBJ1-3,TRBV6-1,CASSEFFLLGNTIYF
14,TRBJ1-2,TRBV5-1,CASSLERANYGYTF